The 23 T cell receptor beta chains presented below share a single source sample, sequenced in a study of blood T cell repertoires in COVID-19. Only in-frame clones appear in the TCRdb table, and some are missing; sequencing was by immunoSEQ multiplex PCR. Among 300,000 to 350,000 clones listed, roughly 89% were seen once. The sequenced sample was PBMCs or T cells enriched from blood (not recorded which). The receptors were sampled from a woman aged 18-29 years who had recovered from COVID-19.

V and J are TRBV19 and TRBJ2-7, with TRBD1 matching over 10 bases. Germline V lookup: CDR1 LNHDA, CDR2 SQIVND (reference sequence). The ends lost 5 bases at V and 1 base at J; junction bases unmatched: 5. The CDR3 covers 15 residues. The CDR3 nucleotides read TGTGCCAGTAGTTACGGACAGGGGGGGTCCTACGAGCAGTACTTC. As protein: CASSYGQGGSYEQYF.

In regard to this clone: The same CDR3 arises from other DNA sequences in this sample as well. This chain links TRBV12-3 or TRBV12-4 with TRBJ1-5; 7 bases are shared with TRBD1. The V gene end was trimmed by 6 bases and the J gene end by 4 bases; junction bases not matched to a gene: 3. The CDR3 is 13 amino acids. The CDR3 coding sequence is TGTGCCAGCAGGTCAGGGGGGAATCAGCCCCAGCATTTT. Residues: CASRSGGNQPQHF.

This chain joins TRBV7-2 and TRBJ2-5; weak D call: TRBD1 (6 bases). V lost 1 base to trimming and J lost 9 bases, with 21 bases between them. The CDR3 runs 16 residues. Germline CDR1 reads SGHTA; CDR2 reads FQGNSA. The CDR3 DNA follows: TGTGCCAGCAGCTTAGTGGACAGTGGTGGAGCCAGGGCCCAGTACTTC. Its translation: CASSLVDSGGARAQYF.

The chain employs TRBV7-2 and TRBJ1-5; 7 bases fit TRBD1. CDR1 is SGHTA, CDR2 FQGNSA, per germline. V shed 5 bases, J shed 7 bases, and the junction held 11 bases outside the gene matches. The CDR3 is 15 residues long. As DNA, the CDR3 is TGTGCCAGCAGCCCGCCTGGGACAGTAATACAGCCCCAGCATTTT. Translation: CASSPPGTVIQPQHF.

The chain recombines TRBV6-4 with TRBJ2-7; D ambiguous. V lost 6 bases and J lost 1, with 13 bases in between. This CDR3 contains 14 residues. Germline V gives CDR1 MRHNA, CDR2 SNTAGT. CDR3 DNA sequence: TGTGCCAGCAGCGCGCATAGCAGATCCTACGAGCAGTACTTC. The encoded protein is CASSAHSRSYEQYF.

The V and J genes are TRBV14 and TRBJ2-3, with D unresolved. The CDR3 contains 13 residues. Looked up from germline, CDR1 is SGHDN and CDR2 is FVKESK. Trimming took 1 base from V and 10 from J, leaving 12 bases between them. CDR3 loop: CASSQALERPQYF. CDR3 nucleotides: TGTGCCAGCAGCCAAGCTCTGGAGCGCCCGCAGTATTTT.

The CDR3: CASSATPTRLGPQHF. In DNA form, the CDR3 reads TGTGCCAGCAGCGCGACGCCGACACGTTTGGGGCCCCAGCATTTT. This chain uses TRBV5-5 with TRBJ1-5; D remains ambiguous. CDR3 length equals 15 residues. CDR1 SGHKS and CDR2 YYEKEE come from the germline V gene (reference sequence). V lost 4 bases, J lost 9 bases, and 20 bases lay in between.

The chain carries TRBV7-8 and TRBJ2-7, with 11 bases lining up with TRBD2. The CDR3 is 17 residues long. The V segment lost 2 bases and the J segment 3 bases; nucleotides outside the gene matches: 9. CDR1 and CDR2 from the germline V gene are SGHVS and FQNEAQ. DNA of the CDR3: TGTGCCAGCAGCTTATACGGTAGCGGGAGGGCCGACTACGAGCAGTACTTC. It yields the protein CASSLYGSGRADYEQYF.

V gene TRBV5-4 combines with J gene TRBJ2-2; the match to TRBD1 covers 11 bases. J lost 7 bases, V lost 4 bases, and 9 bases had no gene match. CDR1 and CDR2 (germline): SGHNT, YYREEE (reference sequence). The CDR3 loop spans 16 amino acids. This CDR3 reads CASSPGGTGGVGELFF. The CDR3 DNA is TGTGCCAGCAGCCCCGGGGGGACAGGGGGAGTCGGGGAGCTGTTTTTT.

This chain joins TRBV29-1 and TRBJ1-5; D remains unclear. Per the germline V gene, CDR1 is SQVTM and CDR2 is ANQGSEA. The CDR3 has 12 amino acids. Trimming removed 5 bases at V and 1 base at J, with 6 bases between. CDR3 loop: CSVRGSNQPQHF. CDR3 sequence (DNA): TGCAGCGTTCGAGGCAGCAATCAGCCCCAGCATTTT. Supplemented by reference TRBV29-1 and TRBJ1-5, the full variable domain reads SAVISQKPSRDICQRGTSLTIQCQVDSQVTMMFWYRQQPGQSLTLIATANQGSEATYESGFVIDKFPISRPNLTFSTLTVSNMSPEDSSIYLCSVRGSNQPQHFGDGTRLSIL.

This chain connects TRBV19 to TRBJ1-4; 7 bases match TRBD1. This CDR3 has 15 residues. Germline lookup yields CDR1 LNHDA and CDR2 SQIVND (reference sequence). The V gene end was trimmed by 4 bases and the J gene end by 5 bases; junction bases not matched to a gene: 7. The CDR3 is CASSTSQGRNEKLFF. The DNA of the CDR3 is TGTGCCAGTAGTACCTCACAGGGGCGGAATGAAAAACTGTTTTTT.

The chain is built from TRBV30 and TRBJ2-1, with 8 bases lining up with TRBD2. In germline, CDR1 is GTSNPN, CDR2 SVGIG (reference sequence). Losses at the gene ends were 3 bases for V and 9 bases for J; bases not matched to a gene: 7. The CDR3 is made up of 13 amino acids. The DNA for the CDR3 is TGTGCCTGGAGGCCGACGGGAGGGCGTGAGCAGTTCTTC. It is translated as CAWRPTGGREQFF.

This clone was seen only a few times. The chain carries TRBV10-2 and TRBJ1-2, with D possibly matching TRBD1 (5 bases). Trimming cost V 4 bases and J 7 bases, with 10 bases left between them. Germline CDR1 reads WSHSY; CDR2 reads SAAADI. This CDR3 has 12 amino acids. This CDR3 is CASSGGGSGYTF. CDR3 nucleotide sequence: TGCGCCAGCAGTGGCGGGGGAAGTGGCTACACCTTC.

This clone turned up a few times. The chain is built from TRBV20-1 and TRBJ2-1; 11 bases line up with TRBD2. CDR1 DFQATT and CDR2 SNEGSKA come from the germline V gene (reference sequence). The CDR3 length is 17 residues. The junction had 7 bases not matched to a gene; V was cut back by 3 bases and J by 0 bases. CDR3 in DNA: TGCAGTGCTAGTCTAGCGGGGGGTGGTAGCTCCTACAATGAGCAGTTCTTC. Amino acid sequence: CSASLAGGGSSYNEQFF.

The chain combines TRBV6-1 with TRBJ1-1; TRBD1 aligns across 8 bases. The CDR3 length is 14 residues. After removal of 2 bases from V and 5 bases from J, the junction contained 4 bases not matched to a gene. The V gene's germline CDR1 is MNHNS and CDR2 SASEGT. The CDR3: CASSEQGAGTEAFF. DNA of the CDR3: TGTGCCAGCAGTGAACAGGGGGCAGGGACTGAAGCTTTCTTT.

The chain carries TRBV19 and TRBJ1-1; 7 bases map to TRBD1. Germline V gives CDR1 LNHDA, CDR2 SQIVND (reference sequence). J was trimmed by 7 bases and V by 7 bases; bases with no gene match: 21. This CDR3 has 17 residues. CDR3: CASNRRGSRGGVGEAFF. In DNA form, the CDR3 reads TGTGCCAGTAATCGTCGCGGGTCTCGAGGGGGCGTGGGTGAAGCTTTCTTT.

This sequence joins TRBV2 and TRBJ2-3, with 11 bases that match TRBD2. The CDR3 is 16 residues long. In germline, CDR1 is SNHLY, CDR2 FYNNEI. Trimming cost V 5 bases and J 0 bases; bases outside gene matches: 4. CDR3: CASSSGLAASTDTQYF. The CDR3 region has the DNA TGTGCCAGCAGTTCGGGACTAGCGGCTAGCACAGATACGCAGTATTTT.

The V call is TRBV18, the J call TRBJ2-2; 7 bases are shared with TRBD1. J gave up 1 base and V 2 bases, and 1 base lay outside the gene matches. The CDR3 is 15 amino acids. Per germline, CDR1 KGHSH and CDR2 LQKENI. In nucleotides, the CDR3 is TGTGCCAGCTCACCAGGACAGGAGAACACCGGGGAGCTGTTTTTT. Its translation: CASSPGQENTGELFF.

This clone was found once. V is TRBV20-1 and J is TRBJ2-3; 11 nucleotides match TRBD2. The germline V gene encodes CDR1 DFQATT and CDR2 SNEGSKA (reference sequence). Trimming cost V 6 bases and J 2 bases; bases outside gene matches: 4. This CDR3 is 14 amino acids long. In DNA, the CDR3 is TGCAGTGCGAGTAGCGGGAGGGCCACAGATACGCAGTATTTT. Its protein product is CSASSGRATDTQYF.

The rearrangement uses TRBV20-1 and TRBJ2-3, with D perhaps matching TRBD1 (6 bases). The V end was cut by 4 bases, the J end by 0 bases, with 11 bases between. CDR3 size: 14 residues. Germline V lookup: CDR1 DFQATT, CDR2 SNEGSKA (reference sequence). CDR3 nucleotides: TGCAGTGCTACTGATACAGGGAGCACAGATACGCAGTATTTT. Translation gives CSATDTGSTDTQYF.

The chain carries TRBV5-4 and TRBJ2-7; no clear D. Germline V CDR1 and CDR2: SGHNT, YYREEE (reference sequence). The CDR3 extends over 14 amino acids. V lost 5 bases and J lost 2, with 14 bases in between. The CDR3 bases are TGTGCCAGCAGAGACTTCTCAACTACCTACGAGCAGTACTTC. This encodes CASRDFSTTYEQYF.

The chain is built from TRBV18 and TRBJ1-5; D remains ambiguous. V was trimmed by 4 bases and J by 2 bases, leaving 12 bases between them. The CDR3 runs to 15 residues. In germline, CDR1 is KGHSH, CDR2 LQKENI. The CDR3 sequence is CASSRQAAGNQPQHF. The CDR3 region has the DNA TGTGCCAGCTCACGTCAGGCAGCGGGCAATCAGCCCCAGCATTTT.

This clone was counted between two and nine times. The chain recombines TRBV28 with TRBJ1-6; D not resolved. V gave up 6 bases and J gave up 9 bases, with 18 bases separating them. CDR1 and CDR2 (germline): MDHEN, SYDVKM. This CDR3 is 15 amino acids long. CDR3 loop: CASSDTRLVFSPLHF. The CDR3 DNA follows: TGTGCCAGCAGCGATACTAGGCTGGTTTTTTCACCCCTCCACTTT.